This is a list of T cell receptor beta chains from one sample in a study of T cell responses to AZD1222 COVID-19 vaccine. Sequencing was performed with immunoSEQ multiplex PCR; in TCRdb, only in-frame clones are kept and a portion is missing. The data show 120,000 or so clones, just over 85% seen once. The source material was peripheral blood, sampled on day 0 of AZD1222 vaccination. Source of these receptors: an adult in good health. Each CDR3 is given without its conserved first and last residue.

>12|TRBV28|TRBJ2-1
ASSSPGLYNEQF
>13|TRBV18|TRBJ2-1
ASSPQGLSYNEQF
>10|TRBV5-4|TRBJ2-3
ASSGGTDTQY
>12|TRBV10-1|TRBJ1-3
ASREGTSGNTIY
>15|TRBV4-1|TRBJ1-5
ASSQGPGQGVRQPQH
>12|TRBV4-2|TRBJ2-1
ASSQGRSANEQF
>9|TRBV29-1|TRBJ1-2
SVGREDGYT
>15|TRBV1|TRBJ1-2
TSSSMSLCENTYGYT
>11|TRBV18|TRBJ2-1
ASSPPAGDEQF
>14|TRBV5-1|TRBJ2-1
ASSHRTSGAVNEQF
>13|TRBV7-9|TRBJ2-7
ASSSDRWPGSEQY